This is a list of T cell receptor beta chains from one sample in a study of cytomegalovirus exposure and HLA in healthy donors. Sequencing was performed with immunoSEQ multiplex PCR; in TCRdb, only in-frame clones are kept and a portion is missing. The data show approximately 91,000 clones, about 68% seen once. Sequenced sample: PBMCs. These TCRs come from a human donor in good health. Each CDR3 is given with its conserved first and last residue. The order of the fields is clone size, J gene, D gene, V gene, CDR3 protein, CDR3 DNA. D genes are given only for firm matches. Only part of the rows carry a size: once, few, many, or a class if the clone is expanded.

.	TRBJ2-5	TRBD2	TRBV14	CASSQGETSGAETQYF	TGTGCCAGCAGCCAAGGGGAGACTAGCGGGGCAGAGACCCAGTACTTC
.	TRBJ2-2	TRBD2	TRBV10-3	CAMLTKTSGGTGELFF	TGTGCCATGCTAACGAAGACTAGCGGGGGCACCGGGGAGCTGTTTTTT
few	TRBJ2-3	TRBD2	TRBV4-1	CASSLTGGPDTQYF	TGCGCCAGCAGCCTGACGGGGGGGCCAGATACGCAGTATTTT
.	TRBJ1-4	TRBD1	TRBV5-6	CASSFWTGGNEKLFF	TGTGCCAGCAGTTTCTGGACAGGGGGGAATGAAAAACTGTTTTTT
.	TRBJ2-3	TRBD2	TRBV29-1	CSVLRTSAKDTRYF	TGCAGCGTCCTACGGACTAGCGCCAAAGATACGCGGTATTTT
.	TRBJ2-7	.	TRBV19	CASSVLLEAHSYEQYF	TGTGCCAGTAGTGTCCTTCTGGAGGCCCACTCCTACGAGCAGTACTTC
.	TRBJ2-1	TRBD2	TRBV15	CATASGGLVGNEQFF	TGTGCCACGGCAAGTGGGGGACTAGTGGGGAATGAGCAGTTCTTC
.	TRBJ2-3	TRBD2	TRBV5-1	CASSTGLAAADTQYF	TGCGCCAGCAGCACGGGACTAGCGGCAGCAGATACGCAGTATTTT
few	TRBJ2-3	.	TRBV7-2	CASTLSRGTQYF	TGTGCCAGCACCCTTAGTAGGGGTACGCAGTATTTT
.	TRBJ2-7	.	TRBV5-1	CASSLGGGDSYEQYF	TGCGCCAGCAGCTTAGGCGGGGGCGACTCCTACGAGCAGTACTTC
.	TRBJ2-7	.	TRBV4-1	CASSYGLTGDYEQYF	TGCGCCAGCAGCTACGGTTTGACAGGAGACTACGAGCAGTACTTC
few	TRBJ2-1	.	TRBV19	CASSPGPGRGNEQFF	TGTGCCAGTAGCCCAGGGCCCGGGCGAGGCAATGAGCAGTTCTTC
few	TRBJ2-2	TRBD1	TRBV5-1	CASSLTGQGSTGELFF	TGCGCCAGCAGCTTAACGGGACAGGGTAGCACCGGGGAGCTGTTTTTT
.	TRBJ2-1	TRBD2	TRBV11-3	CASSPLGGGYNEQFF	TGTGCCAGCAGCCCCCTAGGCGGGGGGTACAATGAGCAGTTCTTC
.	TRBJ1-4	.	TRBV6-5	CASSSQSSWEKLFF	TGTGCCAGCAGTTCACAGAGCTCTTGGGAAAAACTGTTTTTT
.	TRBJ2-5	TRBD1	TRBV19	CARPGQQETQYF	TGTGCCAGGCCGGGACAGCAAGAGACCCAGTACTTC
few	TRBJ1-5	.	TRBV6-6	CASSYSYSNQPQHF	TGTGCCAGCAGTTACTCCTATAGCAATCAGCCCCAGCATTTT
.	TRBJ2-2	TRBD1	TRBV7-9	CASSLERTGNHGELFF	TGTGCCAGCAGCTTAGAGCGGACAGGGAATCACGGGGAGCTGTTTTTT
once	TRBJ2-5	.	TRBV5-1	CASSFGALGSKGAQYF	TGCGCCAGCAGCTTTGGAGCCTTGGGGTCAAAGGGGGCCCAGTACTTC
.	TRBJ1-6	.	TRBV6-6	CASSPQALTYNSPLHF	TGTGCCAGCAGCCCTCAAGCCCTTACCTATAATTCACCCCTCCACTTT
.	TRBJ1-2	TRBD1	TRBV7-9	CASSLKTGIYGYTF	TGTGCCAGCAGCTTAAAGACAGGGATTTATGGCTACACCTTC
few	TRBJ1-2	.	TRBV30	CAWSAVNPGPSYYTF	TGTGCCTGGAGTGCCGTAAACCCTGGGCCTTCCTACTACACCTTC
few	TRBJ1-3	.	TRBV18	CASSQTGPSGNTIYF	TGTGCCAGCTCCCAGACAGGTCCCTCTGGAAACACCATATATTTT
.	TRBJ2-7	.	TRBV18	CASSPPSGDEQYF	TGTGCCAGCTCACCACCGTCAGGGGACGAGCAGTACTTC
few	TRBJ2-7	.	TRBV5-8	CASSFGRLYF	TGTGCCAGCAGCTTTGGAAGACTGTACTTC
few	TRBJ2-3	.	TRBV6-1	CASSEAGAGDTQYF	TGTGCCAGCAGTGAAGCGGGGGCCGGAGATACGCAGTATTTT
few	TRBJ1-1	TRBD1	TRBV19	CASSTRQGAGRTEAFF	TGTGCCAGTAGTACTAGACAGGGGGCAGGGAGGACTGAAGCTTTCTTT
few	TRBJ2-2	TRBD1	TRBV9	CASSAYTGGNTGELFF	TGTGCCAGCAGCGCTTACACAGGGGGCAACACCGGGGAGCTGTTTTTT
few	TRBJ2-1	TRBD2	TRBV7-3	CASSLTGGANNEQFF	TGTGCCAGCAGCTTAACCGGGGGGGCTAACAATGAGCAGTTCTTC
.	TRBJ1-1	.	TRBV5-1	CASSLFRGNTEAFF	TGCGCCAGCAGCTTGTTCAGGGGGAACACTGAAGCTTTCTTT
.	TRBJ2-1	.	TRBV7-2	CASSLAPTGTYNEQFF	TGTGCCAGCAGCTTAGCGCCAACAGGGACCTACAATGAGCAGTTCTTC
.	TRBJ1-5	TRBD1	TRBV19	CASRTGNYNQPQHF	TGTGCCAGTCGGACAGGGAACTACAATCAGCCCCAGCATTTT
few	TRBJ2-5	TRBD2	TRBV10-3	CAISYGGASRETQYF	TGTGCCATCAGCTACGGGGGGGCCAGTCGGGAGACCCAGTACTTC
.	TRBJ1-1	.	TRBV30	CAWRLPGGTEAFF	TGTGCCTGGAGACTACCGGGTGGCACTGAAGCTTTCTTT
.	TRBJ2-5	TRBD1	TRBV7-9	CASTPGQGFVETQYF	TGTGCCAGCACCCCGGGACAGGGGTTCGTAGAGACCCAGTACTTC
.	TRBJ2-7	TRBD1	TRBV29-1	CSGGGGTGGDEQYF	TGCAGCGGCGGTGGGGGGACAGGGGGCGACGAGCAGTACTTC
.	TRBJ1-2	.	TRBV2	CASSEPVYGYTF	TGTGCCAGCAGTGAGCCGGTCTATGGCTACACCTTC
.	TRBJ2-7	TRBD1	TRBV7-8	CASSFPDRDEQYF	TGTGCCAGCAGCTTTCCGGACAGGGACGAGCAGTACTTC
.	TRBJ1-6	.	TRBV30	CAWSGRVSPLHF	TGTGCCTGGAGTGGGAGGGTTTCACCCCTCCACTTT
.	TRBJ1-1	TRBD1	TRBV27	CASHLTGGWGTEAFF	TGTGCCAGCCACCTGACAGGGGGCTGGGGAACTGAAGCTTTCTTT
.	TRBJ1-1	.	TRBV19	CASRVSGTPNTEAFF	TGTGCCAGTCGAGTATCCGGGACACCGAACACTGAAGCTTTCTTT
few	TRBJ1-5	.	TRBV6-6	CASSLRESNQPQHF	TGTGCCAGCAGTCTTCGGGAGAGCAATCAGCCCCAGCATTTT
.	TRBJ1-2	TRBD1	TRBV7-9	CASSYYSGQNYGYTF	TGTGCCAGCAGCTATTACTCGGGACAGAACTATGGCTACACCTTC
once	TRBJ2-1	TRBD2	TRBV18	CASSPPRAPGGPYNEQFF	TGTGCCAGCTCACCGCCTCGAGCTCCGGGGGGGCCCTACAATGAGCAGTTCTTC
.	TRBJ1-6	.	TRBV5-8	CASSLGRENSPLHF	TGTGCCAGCAGCTTGGGCAGGGAAAATTCACCCCTCCACTTT
.	TRBJ1-1	TRBD1	TRBV6-5	CASSYRDRGEAFF	TGTGCCAGCAGTTACCGGGACAGGGGAGAAGCTTTCTTT
.	TRBJ2-1	TRBD1	TRBV6-5	CASSYGTGVNEQFF	TGTGCCAGCAGTTACGGGACAGGGGTCAATGAGCAGTTCTTC
.	TRBJ2-3	.	TRBV11-1	CASSPAGSGLDTQYF	TGTGCCAGCAGCCCAGCGGGTAGCGGATTAGATACGCAGTATTTT
.	TRBJ1-6	TRBD1	TRBV7-6	CASSSKDRGKSPLHF	TGTGCCAGCAGCTCGAAGGACAGGGGCAAGTCACCCCTCCACTTT
once	TRBJ2-2	TRBD1	TRBV4-3	CASSLFDGRGTNTGELFF	TGCGCCAGCAGTCTATTTGATGGCAGGGGGACAAACACCGGGGAGCTGTTTTTT